This entry is about one T cell receptor beta chain. Its antigen is still unknown. No much larger clone is present one base from it, and per-base qualities are unavailable. The sample is drawn from a study of blood T cell repertoires in COVID-19 (dated by TCRdb to about 2020). Regarding the complete study: Samples covering the acute and convalescent phases of COVID-19 were provided by collaborators in the United States, Italy and Spain. The material from the prospective study consisted of cDNA or gDNA derived from T cells, B-cell-depleted T cells, or PBMCs. The dataset comprised deeply sampled blood TCRbeta repertoires from subjects exposed to, actively infected with, or recovered from COVID-19. The repertoires were made available in a free public database intended to serve as a resource for research on the immune response to SARS-CoV-2. Samples came from the ongoing ImmuneRACE study (first 160 participants) plus 1,254 subjects from 6 global collaborators. A de-identified subject ID, COVID-19 status, age in years and sex were almost always included in the sample metadata. Where HLA class I and class II types were available, the types were taken from metadata supplied by the sample provider, not from assay-based typing.

Each collaborating institution followed its own protocols to collect whole blood in K2EDTA tubes. For TCRbeta analysis, collaborator samples were shipped as frozen whole blood, as isolated PBMCs, or as DNA extracted from either sample type. Broad study findings and their caveats: Clinical and demographic metadata were provided uncurated, with the amount varying by source and participant.

TCRbeta CDR3 regions were amplified from genomic DNA by means of the immunoSEQ Assay, a bias-controlled multiplex PCR. Processing in the source paper ran as follows. Within the assay, amplification of reference gene primers was used to estimate how many nucleated cells each sample contained. To quantify the absolute abundance of each unique TCRbeta CDR3 rearrangement, sequence reads were collapsed and filtered. For each sample, productive Simpson clonality was calculated as the square root of Simpson's diversity index across productive rearrangements. The table was pulled from immuneACCESS by TCRdb, which kept in-frame rearrangements only. Such tables lose some clones; where checked, under half of the loss comes from unresolved V genes, and the rest has no known cause. The V and J calls and clone size are taken from that table; D and trimming were inferred from the DNA. The sample yields approximately 100,000 clones; about nine tenths were counted once. Together, the top ten hold about 16% of the sample.

The germline V gene provides CDR1 SGHDT and CDR2 YYEEEE. Inclusive of the bounding cysteine and phenylalanine, the CDR3 is 14 residues long. The sequence is cut down to CDR3 DNA, 42 bases in frame from base 1. Compared with germline, V lacks 4 bases and J lacks 2 bases; bases without a gene match: 6. In this chain, TRBV5-6 is recombined with TRBJ2-7; 7 central nucleotides agree with TRBD2. The sequence came from a man aged 45-65 years with acute or convalescent COVID-19. The material sequenced was peripheral blood. The CDR3 reads CASSSPSGPYEQYF. The DNA sequence reads TGTGCCAGCAGCAGCCCTAGCGGCCCCTACGAGCAGTACTTC.